The 9 T cell receptor beta chains below were found in one sample sequenced in a study of T cell repertoires in cytomegalovirus infection. No antigen is known for these receptors. TCRdb analysed the reads with MiXCR anew, one entry per CDR3 protein. The sample holds tens of thousands of distinct CDR3 sequences; approximately 19% are singletons and the top ten take around half. The sequences come from CD8+ T cells from cultured PBMCs, collected from culture after CMV antigen stimulation. These receptors were obtained from a human donor in good health (CMV status not recorded). Some clones in this sample may be carry-over from other donors' samples.

This clonotype was detected ten times or more. CDR3 DNA: TGTGCCAGCAGCCCGATCGGAGGACAGGGGAAGGCCTACAATGAGCAGTTCTTC. This gives the protein CASSPIGGQGKAYNEQFF. The rearrangement joins TRBV7-9 to TRBJ2-1; 9 bases fit TRBD1. CDR1 is SEHNR, CDR2 FQNEAQ, per germline (reference sequence). After removal of 5 bases from V and 2 bases from J, the junction contained 13 bases not matched to a gene. The CDR3 has 18 residues.

The table lists this clonotype with a count of one. The chain has TRBV6-8 and TRBJ1-1, with D possibly matching TRBD1 (5 bases). Trimming cost V 10 bases and J 6 bases, with 12 bases left between them. Germline V gene lookup returns CDR1 MNHGY and CDR2 SAAAGT. The CDR3 covers 11 residues. CDR3 sequence reads: CATFRGAEAFF. Written as DNA, the CDR3 is TGTGCCACCTTTCGAGGGGCTGAAGCTTTCTTT.

The chain joins TRBV15 to TRBJ2-1, with D perhaps matching TRBD1 (6 bases). The CDR3 is 13 amino acids. Germline CDR1 and CDR2: LNHNV and YYDKDF (reference sequence). V was clipped by 1 base and J by 7 bases, with 8 bases between them. The CDR3 DNA is TGTGCCACCAGCAGAGTACAGGGAAATGAGCAGTTCTTC. This gives the protein CATSRVQGNEQFF.

This clonotype was seen many times. The chain is built from TRBV10-3 and TRBJ2-7; TRBD2 matches 12 bases. The ends lost 4 bases at V and 0 bases at J; junction bases unmatched: 13. Germline V gene sequence: CDR1 ENHRY, CDR2 SYGVKD. CDR3 length: 19 residues. The chain's CDR3 is CAISGSTRTSGVSSYEQYF. In DNA form, the CDR3 reads TGTGCCATCAGTGGGTCGACACGGACTAGCGGGGTAAGCTCCTACGAGCAGTACTTC.

The chain links TRBV11-3 to TRBJ1-1, with a possible D match to TRBD1 (5 bases). Trimming took 5 bases from V and 1 from J, leaving 14 bases between them. The CDR3 spans 15 residues. The germline V gene encodes CDR1 SGHNT and CDR2 YENEEA. The CDR3 DNA reads TGTGCCAGCAGCCCATGGGACGGGGGGAACACTGAAGCTTTCTTT. Its protein product is CASSPWDGGNTEAFF.

This clonotype was found a few times. The chain employs TRBV11-2 and TRBJ1-3; perhaps TRBD1 as D (5 bases). The V and J ends lost 3 bases and 0 bases respectively, with 9 bases between them. Germline CDR1 reads SGHAT; CDR2 reads FQNNGV. This CDR3 has 15 amino acids. The CDR3 DNA reads as TGTGCCAGCAGCTTTACCAGGGACTCTGGAAACACCATATATTTT. Encoded protein: CASSFTRDSGNTIYF.

The J gene is TRBJ2-7, the V gene TRBV27, with 8 nucleotides matching TRBD2. In germline, CDR1 is MNHEY, CDR2 SMNVEV (reference sequence). This CDR3 is 13 amino acids long. Trimming removed 3 bases from V and 7 bases from J; junction bases left unmatched: 5. As DNA, the CDR3 is TGTGCCAGCAGTTTGGCCGGGACTAGTGAGCAGTACTTC. This encodes CASSLAGTSEQYF.

The chain is built from TRBV4-3 and TRBJ2-7; TRBD1 matches 10 bases. The CDR3 has 17 residues. V shed 0 bases and J 3 bases; nucleotides not matched to a gene: 8. Looked up from germline, CDR1 is LGHNA and CDR2 is YSLEER. The CDR3 DNA reads TGCGCCAGCAGCCAAGAACCCGAGACAGGGGGCCTCTACGAGCAGTACTTC. It codes for CASSQEPETGGLYEQYF.

This clonotype was seen a few times. This sequence joins TRBV4-2 and TRBJ2-4; no clear D. This CDR3 region has 14 residues. V was trimmed by 4 bases and J by 8 bases, leaving 15 bases between them. The V gene's germline CDR1 is LGHNA and CDR2 YNFKEQ. The DNA for the CDR3 is TGTGCCAGCAGCCGACCGGTTCTTGAGGACATTCAGTACTTC. Its translation: CASSRPVLEDIQYF.